The clone carrying this TCR beta chain was recorded only once. The source of the sample is a study of blood T cell repertoires in COVID-19. Study summary: Sample material is recorded as cDNA or gDNA derived from T cells, B-cell-depleted T cells, or PBMCs.

Original analysis: How many nucleated cells were present was estimated from reference gene primer amplification. The assay was immunoSEQ multiplex PCR, and TCRdb's table has in-frame clones only and misses some. The V and J calls and the clone size are those of that table, but D and trimming were determined from the DNA. The data hold around 64,000 clones, with roughly 87% observed a single time. The germline CDR1 and CDR2 sequences are SGHVS and FQNEAQ. The germline V and J ends were trimmed by 3 bases and 0 bases, with 8 bases remaining between them. CDR3 length: 14 amino acids. The sequence derives from an elderly man in a cohort sampled during active COVID-19. This rearrangement joins TRBV7-8 to TRBJ1-2; the D is unclear. The source material was peripheral blood. The CDR3 spells CASSFGVPNYGYTF. The CDR3, as DNA: TGTGCCAGCAGCTTCGGGGTACCTAACTATGGCTACACCTTC.